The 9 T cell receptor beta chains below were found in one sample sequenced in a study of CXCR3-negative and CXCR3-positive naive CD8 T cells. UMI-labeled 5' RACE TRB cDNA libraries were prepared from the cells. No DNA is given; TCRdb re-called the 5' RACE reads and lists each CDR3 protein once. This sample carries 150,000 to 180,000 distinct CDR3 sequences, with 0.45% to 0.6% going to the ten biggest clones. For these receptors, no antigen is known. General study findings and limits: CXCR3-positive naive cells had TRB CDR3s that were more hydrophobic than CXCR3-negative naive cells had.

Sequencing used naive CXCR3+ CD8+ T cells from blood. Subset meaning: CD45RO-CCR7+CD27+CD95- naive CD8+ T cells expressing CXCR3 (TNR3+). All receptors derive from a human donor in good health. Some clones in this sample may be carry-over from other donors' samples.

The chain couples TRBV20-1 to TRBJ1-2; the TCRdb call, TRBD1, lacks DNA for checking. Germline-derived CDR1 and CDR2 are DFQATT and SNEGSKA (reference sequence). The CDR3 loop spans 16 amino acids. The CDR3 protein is CSARDLGDGEMYGYTF.

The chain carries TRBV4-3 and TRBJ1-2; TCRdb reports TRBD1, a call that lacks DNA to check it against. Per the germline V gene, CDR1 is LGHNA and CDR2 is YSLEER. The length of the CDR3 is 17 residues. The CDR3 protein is CASSPSPRRTGGDGYTF.

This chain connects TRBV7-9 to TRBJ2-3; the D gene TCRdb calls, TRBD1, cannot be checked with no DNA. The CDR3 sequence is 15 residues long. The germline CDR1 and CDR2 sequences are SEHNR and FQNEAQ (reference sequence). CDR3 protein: CASSSRQGHADTQYF.

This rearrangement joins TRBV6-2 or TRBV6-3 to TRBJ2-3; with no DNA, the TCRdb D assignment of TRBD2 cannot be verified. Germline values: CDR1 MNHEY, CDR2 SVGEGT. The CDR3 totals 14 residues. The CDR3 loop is CASSYQREDLTQYF.

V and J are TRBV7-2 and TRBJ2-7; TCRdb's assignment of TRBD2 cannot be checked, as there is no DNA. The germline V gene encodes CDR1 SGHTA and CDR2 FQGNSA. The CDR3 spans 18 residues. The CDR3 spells CASSSTQWGLAGRPEQYF.

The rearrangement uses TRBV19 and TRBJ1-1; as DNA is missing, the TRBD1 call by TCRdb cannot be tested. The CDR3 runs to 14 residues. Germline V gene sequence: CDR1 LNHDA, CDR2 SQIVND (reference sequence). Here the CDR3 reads CASSLGQGNTEASF.

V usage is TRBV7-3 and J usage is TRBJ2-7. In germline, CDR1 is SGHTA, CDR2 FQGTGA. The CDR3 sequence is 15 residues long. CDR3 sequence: CASSLTRILAYEQYF.

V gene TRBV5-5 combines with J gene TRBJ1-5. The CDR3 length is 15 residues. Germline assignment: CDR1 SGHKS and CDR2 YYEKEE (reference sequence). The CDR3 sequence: CASSLSDYSNQPQHF.

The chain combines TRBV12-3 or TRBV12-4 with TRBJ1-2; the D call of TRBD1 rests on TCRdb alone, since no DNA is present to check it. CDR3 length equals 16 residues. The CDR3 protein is CASSLGGQGGHYGYTF.